This entry features one T cell receptor (beta chain) sequence. Its antigen is still unknown. The PCR had 60 Vbeta and 13 Jbeta primers. Here immunoSEQ multiplex PCR was the method, and the copy in TCRdb shows in-frame clones only, minus some. The repertoire holds approximately 190,000 clones, with over 70% as singletons. The data stem from a study of cytomegalovirus exposure and HLA in healthy donors. There are 16 residues in the CDR3. Findings and limits, study-wide: HLA allele associations emerged for some 16,000 TCR beta sequences in a later analysis, at 0.05 false discovery rate. Researchers reported from a later analysis that most CMV-associated TCR beta chains appeared HLA-restricted.

The source is a man aged 45 to 65 in good health and CMV-seronegative. This chain joins TRBV21-1 and TRBJ2-5; TRBD1 was called by the table and not checked on the DNA. TRBV21-1 has pseudogene status. The sequencing input was PBMCs. Written as DNA, the CDR3 is TGTGCCAGCAGCAAAGGGGGCAGGGGGGCCGGGGAGACCCAGTACTTC. Translating gives CASSKGGRGAGETQYF.